A single T cell receptor (beta chain) is shown here with its context. What it recognizes is unknown. The CDR3 totals 16 residues. Trimming took 5 bases from V and 2 from J, leaving 19 bases between them. Germline V lookup: CDR1 LNHDA, CDR2 SQIVND (reference sequence). This specimen belongs to a study of cytomegalovirus exposure and HLA in healthy donors. PCR involved 60 Vbeta and 13 Jbeta primers. Here immunoSEQ multiplex PCR was the method, and the copy in TCRdb shows in-frame clones only, minus some. The data contain 100,000 to 150,000 clones, about 80% of them singletons. General observations from the study: The authors later found TCR association rates varying by HLA locus, with DRB1 most and HLA-C fewest.

The source of this sequence is a woman aged 35 to 49 in good health and CMV-seropositive. Material: PBMCs. V is TRBV19 and J is TRBJ2-7; D is undetermined. The CDR3 sequence is CASSLLVGGRTYEQYF. For the CDR3, the DNA is TGTGCCAGTAGTCTCCTAGTTGGCGGAAGAACCTACGAGCAGTACTTC.